These 28 T cell receptor beta chains were sequenced from one sample in a study of tumor and adjacent non-tumor tissue in lung cancer. This sample's RNA came from whole unsorted tissue. This non-tumor lung sample came from over 3 cm beyond the tumor edge. The library came from three nested PCR rounds adapted from ARM-PCR protocols. MiXCR was run by TCRdb on the multiplex PCR reads, yielding one entry per CDR3 protein. The sample consists of about 60,000 distinct CDR3 sequences, around two thirds of them appearing once. The sample taken for sequencing was distant non-tumor lung tissue. These receptors were collected from a man aged 65-85 years with non-small cell lung cancer.

Many counts were recorded for this clonotype. This chain connects TRBV11-3 to TRBJ2-1; 12 positions match TRBD2. Trimming removed 1 base from V and 8 bases from J; junction bases left unmatched: 12. The V gene's germline CDR1 is SGHNT and CDR2 YENEEA. The CDR3 is 18 amino acids. The CDR3 DNA follows: TGTGCCAGCAGCTTAGGGGTGAGGCTAGCGGGGGGGGCATATGAGCAGTTCTTC. This encodes CASSLGVRLAGGAYEQFF.

This chain connects TRBV5-4 to TRBJ1-2; maybe TRBD1 (6 bases). Trimming removed 6 bases at V and 6 bases at J, with 18 bases between. Per the germline V gene, CDR1 is SGHNT and CDR2 is YYREEE (reference sequence). The CDR3 is 14 amino acids. CDR3 sequence: CASNRERGRDGYTF. The CDR3 coding sequence is TGTGCCAGCAACCGAGAACGGGGGCGGGATGGCTACACCTTC.

The rearrangement links TRBV30 to TRBJ2-1; tentatively, D is TRBD2 (6 bases). This CDR3 region has 11 residues. Germline V gene lookup returns CDR1 GTSNPN and CDR2 SVGIG (reference sequence). V was shortened by 2 bases and J by 8 bases, with 7 bases between the two germline ends. The CDR3 sequence is CAWSWGDEQFF. In DNA, the CDR3 is TGTGCCTGGAGTTGGGGGGATGAGCAGTTCTTC.

In its sample, this clonotype was seen a few times. This is likely a read error, given that the CDR3 carries no conserved phenylalanine or tryptophan at its end. The chain joins TRBV28 to TRBJ2-2; maybe TRBD2 (5 bases). The CDR3 consists of 14 residues. Germline lookup yields CDR1 MDHEN and CDR2 SYDVKM. The CDR3 protein is CASSSLKNTGELFL. For the CDR3, the DNA is TGTGCCAGCAGTTCCCTCAAGAACACCGGGGAACTGTTTCTT.

Concerning this clonotype itself: The junction departs from the called germline gene at one end, perhaps through a read error. This chain connects TRBV9 to TRBJ2-5, with a weak D call TRBD2 (6 bases). Germline V CDR1 and CDR2: SGDLS, YYNGEE. The CDR3 runs 14 residues. The CDR3 region has the DNA TGTGTCAGCAGCGTAGCGGATCTGTCGGAGACCCAGTACTTC. Amino acid sequence: CVSSVADLSETQYF.

With respect to this clonotype: The CDR3 ends on some other residue instead of the conserved phenylalanine or tryptophan, so this is likely a read error. The limits of the CDR3 on the DNA are not certain, so only TCRdb's listed CDR3 is given. The chain recombines TRBV28 with TRBJ2-7; TRBD1 is the table's D call, not checked against the DNA. Germline V gene data show CDR1 as MDHEN and CDR2 as SYDVKM. A total of 15 residues make up the CDR3, ends included. CDR3 in amino acids: CASSPRGRPTGSQHL.

The table lists this clonotype with a count of one. At one of its ends the junction is not consistent with the germline gene, which may arise from a read error. The rearrangement links TRBV11-2 to TRBJ2-5; 9 positions agree with TRBD2. CDR3 length equals 17 residues. Germline CDR1 and CDR2: SGHAT and FQNNGV. CDR3 protein: CASGLGASGIVVETQYF. The DNA for the CDR3 is TGTGCCAGCGGCTTAGGGGCTAGCGGGATCGTCGTGGAGACCCAATACTTT.

This clonotype came up many times. CDR3 coding DNA: TGTGCCAGCAGGAGGACAGGGGACACTGAAGCTTTCTTT. This codes for CASRRTGDTEAFF. This rearrangement joins TRBV6-1 to TRBJ1-1; 9 bases are a match to TRBD1. Trimming cost V 6 bases and J 3 bases; bases outside gene matches: 2. Looked up from germline, CDR1 is MNHNS and CDR2 is SASEGT. The CDR3 spans 13 residues.

J is TRBJ2-5 and V is TRBV11-2; either TRBD1 or TRBD2 may supply D (5 bases each). V lost 9 bases to trimming and J lost 2 bases, with 19 bases between them. Per germline, CDR1 SGHAT and CDR2 FQNNGV. The CDR3 is made up of 15 amino acids. CDR3 sequence reads: CASSEQPTVQETQYF. CDR3 in DNA: TGTGCCAGTAGCGAACAGCCGACAGTTCAAGAGACCCAGTACTTC. The full variable domain, in which reference TRBV11-2 and TRBJ2-5 provide the parts outside the CDR3, is EAGVAQSPRYKIIEKRQSVAFWCNPISGHATLYWYQQILGQGPKLLIQFQNNGVVDDSQLPKDRFSAERLKGVDSTLKIQPAKLEDSAVYLCASSEQPTVQETQYFGPGTRLLVL.

A remark on this clonotype: A junction boundary mismatches the germline segment, possibly from a read error. The chain links TRBV4-1 to TRBJ1-4; D possibly corresponds to TRBD1 (6 bases). Per the germline V gene, CDR1 is MGHRA and CDR2 is YSYEKL. The CDR3 has 15 amino acids. The CDR3 loop is CASSQAGARSEKVFF. CDR3 nucleotides: TGCGCCAGCAGCCAAGCAGGGGCCCGGAGTGAAAAAGTGTTTTTT.

Of note for this clonotype: A read error may be the cause here, since a much bigger clone is one base away. The chain is built from TRBV6-5 and TRBJ1-2, with TRBD1 as a possible D gene (5 bases). The CDR3 has 14 amino acids. In germline, CDR1 is MNHEY, CDR2 SVGAGI. CDR3 nucleotides: TGTGCCAGCAGCCCCCGGGGGTCTAACTATGACTACACCTTC. Protein: CASSPRGSNYDYTF.

On this clonotype itself: A much larger clone is a single base away; this may be a read error. The chain combines TRBV5-1 with TRBJ1-1, with no clear D. V was clipped by 4 bases and J by 2 bases, with 15 bases between them. This CDR3 is 15 amino acids long. Per the germline V gene, CDR1 is SGHRS and CDR2 is YFSETQ. The CDR3 is CASSTERSTNTEAFF. In DNA form, the CDR3 reads TGCGCCAGCAGCACCGAACGTTCCACTAACACTGAAGCTTTCTTT.

Comments on this clonotype: Because the CDR3 is missing its conserved closing phenylalanine or tryptophan, this is likely a read error. V gene TRBV11-2 combines with J gene TRBJ2-7; the D gene is possibly TRBD1 (7 bases). Per germline, CDR1 SGHAT and CDR2 FQNNGV. The V end lost 4 bases, the J end lost 1 base, and 14 bases lay between the germline ends. This CDR3 region has 15 residues. This chain's CDR3 is CASSSGGTRSYEQYL. CDR3 nucleotide sequence: TGTGCCAGCAGCTCAGGGGGGACAAGGTCCTACGAGCAGTACCTC.

A note on this clonotype: An end of the junction does not agree with germline; a read error may underlie this. V gene TRBV11-1 combines with J gene TRBJ2-1; D remains ambiguous. Germline V gene sequence: CDR1 SGHAT, CDR2 FQDESV (reference sequence). This CDR3 spans 14 amino acids. CDR3 sequence (DNA): TGTGCCAGCAGCTTAGAACGCAGCTACAATGGGCAGTTCTTC. It translates to CASSLERSYNGQFF. Combining the CDR3 with reference TRBV11-1 and TRBJ2-1 gives the whole variable domain EAEVAQSPRYKITEKSQAVAFWCDPISGHATLYWYRQILGQGPELLVQFQDESVVDDSQLPKDRFSAERLKGVDSTLKIQPAELGDSAMYLCASSLERSYNGQFFGPGTRLTVL.

The chain carries TRBV29-1 and TRBJ2-7; TRBD1 matches at 7 bases. Germline loops: CDR1 SQVTM, CDR2 ANQGSEA. This CDR3 comprises 12 residues. With V trimmed by 6 bases and J by 11 bases, 13 bases remained unmatched. The chain's CDR3 is CSVKPTGHKKYF. In nucleotides, the CDR3 is TGCAGCGTCAAACCGACAGGGCACAAGAAGTACTTC.

Points on this clonotype: An end of the junction differs from the germline gene, which may be a read error. The DNA of the CDR3 is TGCACCAGCAGCCAACGTCTAACTAGCGGGGGACTAGCCAAAAACATTCAGTACTTC. It specifies CTSSQRLTSGGLAKNIQYF. This chain links TRBV4-1 with TRBJ2-4, with 11 bases fitting TRBD2. CDR3 length: 19 amino acids. Germline CDR1 is MGHRA and CDR2 is YSYEKL.

Regarding this clonotype: One end of the junction is discordant with germline, which a read error may explain. This chain joins TRBV28 and TRBJ2-7, with a weak D call TRBD1 (6 bases). This CDR3 comprises 14 residues. Germline V lookup: CDR1 MDHEN, CDR2 SYDVKM. The CDR3 sequence is CASNSQGGGYEQHF. As DNA, the CDR3 is TGTGCCAGCAACTCACAGGGTGGTGGCTACGAGCAGCACTTC.

As concerns this clonotype: At one boundary the junction diverges from the germline segment, which might be a read error. The chain has TRBV11-2 and TRBJ2-2; TRBD1 matches 7 bases. The CDR3 is 15 residues long. CDR1 is SGHAT and CDR2 is FQNNGV in the germline V gene. CDR3 residues: CASSLTGFVAGELLF. The CDR3 bases are TGTGCCAGCAGCTTGACAGGGTTTGTCGCCGGGGAGCTGCTTTTT.

This clonotype was recorded a few times. This may be a read error, as it is one base from a much larger clone. The chain couples TRBV4-1 to TRBJ2-2; D possibly corresponds to TRBD1 (5 bases). The CDR3 has 17 residues. Germline loops: CDR1 MGHRA, CDR2 YSYEKL. CDR3 sequence: CVSSHQTAGLDTGELFF. The CDR3, as DNA: TGCGTCAGCAGCCACCAGACAGCCGGGTTGGACACCGGGGAGCTGTTTTTT.

Comments on this clonotype: Mismatch with germline at one junction end may stem from a read error. The chain joins TRBV20-1 to TRBJ1-5; no reliable D call. Looked up from germline, CDR1 is DFQATT and CDR2 is SNEGSKA (reference sequence). This CDR3 has 14 residues. The CDR3 bases are TGCAGCGTTGGGAGGGCTTTGATCGATCAACCCCAGCATTTT. It yields the protein CSVGRALIDQPQHF.

Only a few counts were recorded for this clonotype. V usage is TRBV5-1 and J usage is TRBJ1-4, with D possibly TRBD1 on 6 matching bases. V was clipped by 6 bases and J by 2 bases, with 17 bases between them. Germline values: CDR1 SGHRS, CDR2 YFSETQ. The CDR3 length is 16 residues. The chain's CDR3 is CASTTGSGATNEKLFF. The DNA for the CDR3 is TGCGCCAGCACGACAGGTTCAGGGGCCACTAATGAAAAACTGTTTTTT.

This clonotype showed up just a few times. Lacking the conserved final phenylalanine or tryptophan, this CDR3 likely reflects a read error. No DNA is shown, since the ends of the CDR3 on it are uncertain; the CDR3 is the one TCRdb lists. The V call is TRBV11-1, the J call TRBJ2-1. The CDR3 is made up of 14 amino acids, end residues included. Germline loops: CDR1 SGHAT, CDR2 FQDESV (reference sequence). CDR3 sequence reads: CASSLVRSYNEQFL.

This clonotype has only a few counts. A much larger clone differs by one base, so this may be a read error. The chain has TRBV6-5 and TRBJ2-1, with D maybe TRBD2 (5 bases). V lost 6 bases to trimming and J lost 7 bases, with 16 bases between them. The germline V gene encodes CDR1 MNHEY and CDR2 SVGAGI. This CDR3 contains 14 residues. CDR3 nucleotide sequence: TGTGCCAGCAGCCCCGGTGGCGGGCAGAATGAGCAGTTCTTC. This translates into CASSPGGGQNEQFF.

On this clonotype itself: The CDR3 does not end in the conserved phenylalanine or tryptophan, so this is likely a read error. The chain couples TRBV5-5 to TRBJ2-1; D might be TRBD2 (7 bases). The V and J ends lost 2 bases and 6 bases respectively, with 15 bases between them. The CDR3 is 15 residues long. Germline lookup yields CDR1 SGHKS and CDR2 YYEKEE (reference sequence). CDR3 sequence (DNA): TGTGCCAGCAGCTTTCCCGGGGGGCAGAGCAATGAGCAGTTCTTA. It yields the protein CASSFPGGQSNEQFL.

Regarding this clonotype: As the CDR3 is not closed by the conserved phenylalanine or tryptophan, this likely results from a read error. The chain recombines TRBV14 with TRBJ2-5; D gene uncertain. Germline V lookup: CDR1 SGHDN, CDR2 FVKESK. The CDR3 sequence is 12 residues long. Between the trimmed V and J ends, which lost 4 bases and 7 bases, there was a span of 10 bases. The CDR3, as DNA: TGTGCCAGCAGCCCCACCTGGTGGACCCAGTACTCC. It yields the protein CASSPTWWTQYS.

Worth noting for this clonotype: A much larger clonotype is one base distant, so this may be a read error. The chain uses TRBV12-3 or TRBV12-4 and TRBJ2-2; D may be TRBD2 (5 bases). The CDR3 extends over 14 amino acids. The V end was cut by 6 bases, the J end by 4 bases, with 12 bases between. Here the CDR3 reads CASREDWGTGELFF. The CDR3 DNA reads TGTGCCAGCAGGGAGGACTGGGGCACCGGGGAGCTGTTTTTT.

The chain couples TRBV24-1 to TRBJ2-3, with 9 bases matching TRBD1. Germline loops: CDR1 KGHDR, CDR2 SFDVKD. This CDR3 spans 12 amino acids. The V segment lost 7 bases and the J segment 6 bases; nucleotides outside the gene matches: 1. CDR3 sequence: CATRDRGDTQYF. For the CDR3, the DNA is TGTGCCACCAGGGACAGGGGCGATACGCAGTATTTT.

A remark on this clonotype: One junction end does not reproduce the germline sequence, and a read error may be involved. V gene TRBV7-9 combines with J gene TRBJ2-1; tentatively, D is TRBD1 or TRBD2 (5 bases each). CDR3 size: 15 residues. The V gene's germline CDR1 is SEHNR and CDR2 FQNEAQ (reference sequence). This chain's CDR3 is CAISPPGQTYNEQFF. In nucleotides, the CDR3 is TGTGCCATCAGCCCACCGGGGCAGACGTACAATGAGCAGTTCTTC. Together with reference TRBV7-9 and TRBJ2-1, the CDR3 gives the full variable domain: DTGVSQNPRHKITKRGQNVTFRCDPISEHNRLYWYRQTLGQGPEFLTYFQNEAQLEKSRLLSDRFSAERPKGSFSTLEIQRTEQGDSAMYLCAISPPGQTYNEQFFGPGTRLTVL.